Each of the 18 T cell receptor beta chains below was sequenced from the same sample in a study of blood T cell repertoires in COVID-19. Assay: immunoSEQ multiplex PCR; the TCRdb copy retains only in-frame clones and omits some. The sample consists of approximately 75,000 clones, more than 80% of them appearing once. Material: peripheral blood. Every receptor here comes from a human donor in a cohort sampled during active COVID-19.

The rearrangement joins TRBV7-2 to TRBJ2-7; 8 bases align to TRBD2. The CDR3 sequence is 17 residues long. V lost 1 base and J lost 1; bases outside the gene matches: 9. From germline, CDR1 is SGHTA and CDR2 FQGNSA. The CDR3 loop is CASSLGGAGGASYEQYF. The CDR3 coding sequence is TGTGCCAGCAGCTTAGGCGGGGCGGGGGGAGCTTCCTACGAGCAGTACTTC. The whole variable domain, remainder taken from reference TRBV7-2 and TRBJ2-7, is GAGVSQSPSNKVTEKGKDVELRCDPISGHTALYWYRQSLGQGLEFLIYFQGNSAPDKSGLPSDRFSAERTGGSVSTLTIQRTQQEDSAVYLCASSLGGAGGASYEQYFGPGTRLTVT.

The CDR3 bases are TGTGCCAGCAGTTACAGGCAAGAGACCCAGTACTTC. Amino acid sequence: CASSYRQETQYF. This sequence joins TRBV12-3 or TRBV12-4 and TRBJ2-5; D is possibly TRBD1 (5 bases). The ends were cut back, 4 bases at V and 2 bases at J, with 5 bases in the middle. CDR3 size: 12 residues.

The chain has TRBV25-1 and TRBJ1-1, with TRBD1 matching 11 bases. The CDR3 covers 15 residues. Per germline, CDR1 MGHDK and CDR2 SYGVNS. V lost 6 bases, J lost 1 base, and 4 bases stayed unmatched. CDR3 protein: CASRGQGVGNTEAFF. In DNA form, the CDR3 reads TGTGCCAGCAGGGGACAGGGGGTGGGGAACACTGAAGCTTTCTTT.

The chain combines TRBV7-9 with TRBJ1-6; D is unclear. CDR3 length equals 13 residues. The V end lost 6 bases, the J end lost 7 bases, and 10 bases lay between the germline ends. CDR1 is SEHNR, CDR2 FQNEAQ, per germline (reference sequence). CDR3 nucleotide sequence: TGTGCCAGCAGTGTGGAGGGCAATTCACCCCTCCACTTT. Amino acids: CASSVEGNSPLHF.

The chain's CDR3 is CASSAGGLGDTQYF. The CDR3 coding sequence is TGTGCCAGCAGTGCGGGGGGGCTTGGAGATACGCAGTATTTT. This chain joins TRBV28 and TRBJ2-3; 9 bases map to TRBD2. Germline assignment: CDR1 MDHEN and CDR2 SYDVKM. There are 14 residues in the CDR3. With V trimmed by 5 bases and J by 5 bases, 5 bases remained unmatched.

The chain links TRBV2 to TRBJ2-2; possibly TRBD2 for D (6 bases). V gave up 3 bases and J gave up 1 base, with 12 bases separating them. The CDR3 is 16 residues long. Germline loops: CDR1 SNHLY, CDR2 FYNNEI. DNA for the CDR3: TGTGCCAGCAGTGAGGGGGGTCACTTGAACACCGGGGAGCTGTTTTTT. This gives the protein CASSEGGHLNTGELFF.

J is TRBJ2-7 and V is TRBV19; weak D call: TRBD2 (5 bases). CDR3 length: 14 amino acids. The germline gives CDR1 LNHDA, CDR2 SQIVND (reference sequence). Trimming took off 5 bases at V and 3 bases at J, with 14 bases between the two ends. CDR3 loop: CASSFVKGGYEQYF. The CDR3 nucleotides are TGTGCCAGTAGTTTCGTAAAAGGAGGCTACGAGCAGTACTTC.

The chain links TRBV4-1 to TRBJ2-7, with D maybe TRBD2 (6 bases). Trimming removed 4 bases at V and 5 bases at J, with 18 bases between. Germline CDR1 and CDR2: MGHRA and YSYEKL. The length of the CDR3 is 15 residues. Here the CDR3 reads CASSLWGETFDEQYF. The CDR3 DNA sequence: TGCGCCAGCAGCCTATGGGGGGAAACTTTCGACGAGCAGTACTTC.

The rearrangement uses TRBV11-3 and TRBJ2-3; D gene uncertain. The CDR3 spans 13 residues. The germline V gene has CDR1 SGHNT and CDR2 YENEEA. Trimming cost V 3 bases and J 3 bases, with 7 bases left between them. CDR3 sequence: CASSFSGTDTQYF. The CDR3 DNA sequence: TGTGCCAGCAGCTTCTCCGGGACAGATACGCAGTATTTT.

V usage is TRBV30 and J usage is TRBJ2-7, with 9 bases that match TRBD1. CDR1 is GTSNPN and CDR2 is SVGIG in the germline V gene (reference sequence). Germline trimming cut 6 bases from V and 1 base from J; bases unmatched to any gene: 19. This CDR3 has 18 residues. CDR3 region: CACSTGTGYLNRSYEQYF. DNA of the CDR3: TGTGCCTGCTCAACCGGGACAGGGTACCTTAATCGGTCCTACGAGCAGTACTTC.

The chain has TRBV6-2 or TRBV6-3 and TRBJ2-5; TRBD2 agrees at 13 bases. There are 15 residues in the CDR3. The V gene's germline CDR1 is MNHEY and CDR2 SVGEGT. V lost 0 bases and J lost 5; bases outside the gene matches: 0. The CDR3 coding sequence is TGTGCCAGCAGTTACTCGACTAGCGGGGGGGAGACCCAGTACTTC. Translated: CASSYSTSGGETQYF.

This clone has just one count. J is TRBJ1-1 and V is TRBV9; D is unresolved. Germline loops: CDR1 SGDLS, CDR2 YYNGEE. CDR3 size: 14 residues. The V and J ends lost 4 bases and 5 bases respectively, with 15 bases between them. In DNA form, the CDR3 reads TGTGCCAGCAGCCCGCGGCCGGGGAGTACTGAAGCTTTCTTT. This encodes CASSPRPGSTEAFF.

The chain links TRBV12-3 or TRBV12-4 to TRBJ2-5; no clear D. The length of the CDR3 is 13 residues. V was shortened by 2 bases and J by 4 bases, with 8 bases between the two germline ends. The CDR3 loop reads CASSLMQSETQYF. The DNA for the CDR3 is TGTGCCAGCAGTTTAATGCAGTCAGAGACCCAGTACTTC.

CDR3 in DNA: TGTGCCAGCAGTGAGGCAGGGGTCACCGGGGAGCTGTTTTTT. This sequence encodes CASSEAGVTGELFF. The genes are TRBV6-1 and TRBJ2-2; TRBD1 is a possible D gene (6 bases). Between the trimmed V and J ends, which lost 3 bases and 4 bases, there was a span of 9 bases. CDR3 length: 14 amino acids. The V gene's germline CDR1 is MNHNS and CDR2 SASEGT.

The chain has TRBV6-4 and TRBJ1-1, with unresolved D. The length of the CDR3 is 13 residues. Germline V lookup: CDR1 MRHNA, CDR2 SNTAGT. Trimming cost V 4 bases and J 0 bases, with 6 bases left between them. The CDR3 loop reads CASSALLNTEAFF. CDR3 nucleotide sequence: TGTGCCAGCAGTGCCCTCCTGAACACTGAAGCTTTCTTT.

The V and J genes are TRBV30 and TRBJ1-3; D remains ambiguous. Trimming cost V 2 bases and J 2 bases, with 10 bases left between them. The CDR3 contains 14 residues. Germline V lookup: CDR1 GTSNPN, CDR2 SVGIG (reference sequence). The CDR3 region has the DNA TGTGCCTGGAGTACCGTGGAGGCTGGAAACACCATATATTTT. Translation gives CAWSTVEAGNTIYF.

There are many counts of this clone. The chain recombines TRBV2 with TRBJ2-1; 7 bases map to TRBD2. The V gene end was trimmed by 7 bases and the J gene end by 7 bases; junction bases not matched to a gene: 13. Germline CDR1 SNHLY, CDR2 FYNNEI. This CDR3 is built from 15 residues. The CDR3 loop is CASNQRDYSMNEQFF. CDR3 DNA sequence: TGTGCCAGCAATCAACGGGACTACTCGATGAATGAGCAGTTCTTC.

This rearrangement joins TRBV7-9 to TRBJ1-5; TRBD1 is a possible D gene (6 bases). The CDR3 has 14 residues. Germline V gene sequence: CDR1 SEHNR, CDR2 FQNEAQ (reference sequence). The ends were cut back, 1 base at V and 6 bases at J, with 10 bases in the middle. The DNA for the CDR3 is TGTGCCAGCAGCTTAGACAGGGTGGGTCAGCCCCAGCATTTT. This encodes CASSLDRVGQPQHF.